Presented here are 21 T cell receptor beta chains from one specimen sequenced in a study of control samples from healthy donors and cancer patients. The data were produced by immunoSEQ multiplex PCR, yet TCRdb's version contains in-frame clones alone and is incomplete. Of some 54,000 clones listed, around 97% are singletons. Sequenced material: blood. These receptors were obtained from a woman aged 25-40 years in good health.

The V and J genes are TRBV15 and TRBJ2-1, with D possibly matching TRBD1 (6 bases). CDR3 length: 16 residues. Looked up from germline, CDR1 is LNHNV and CDR2 is YYDKDF (reference sequence). The V gene lost 0 bases and the J gene lost 3 bases, with 12 bases spanning the gap. CDR3 bases: TGTGCCACCAGCAGAGATCGTACAGGGAGCTACAATGAGCAGTTCTTC. This encodes CATSRDRTGSYNEQFF.

The rearrangement uses TRBV19 and TRBJ2-7, with 12 bases that match TRBD2. V dropped 4 bases and J dropped 6; count of bases not matched to a gene: 7. Germline values: CDR1 LNHDA, CDR2 SQIVND (reference sequence). This CDR3 comprises 15 residues. CDR3 bases: TGTGCCAGTAGTACCGGACTAGCGGGATTGGGCGAGCAGTACTTC. This codes for CASSTGLAGLGEQYF.

The chain joins TRBV7-2 to TRBJ1-5; 10 bases match TRBD1. Unmatched junction bases numbered 1, after V lost 5 bases and J lost 6 bases. The germline gives CDR1 SGHTA, CDR2 FQGNSA. The CDR3 spans 13 residues. CDR3 coding DNA: TGTGCCAGCAGCCGACAGGGGGCTCAGCCCCAGCATTTT. It translates to CASSRQGAQPQHF.

The V gene is TRBV5-6, the J gene TRBJ2-5; 7 bases map to TRBD1. Unmatched junction bases numbered 11, after V lost 4 bases and J lost 2 bases. The CDR3 spans 16 residues. Germline CDR1 and CDR2: SGHDT and YYEEEE. CDR3 nucleotides: TGTGCCAGCAGCATGCGAGGGACAGATGTTCAAGAGACCCAGTACTTC. It specifies CASSMRGTDVQETQYF.

The chain links TRBV19 to TRBJ2-1; 9 bases line up with TRBD2. V trimming: 1 base; J trimming: 4 bases; junction bases outside the gene matches: 5. The CDR3 consists of 16 residues. Germline V gene data show CDR1 as LNHDA and CDR2 as SQIVND (reference sequence). This CDR3 is CASSIAWTSAYNEQFF. The CDR3 coding sequence is TGTGCCAGTAGTATAGCATGGACTAGCGCGTACAATGAGCAGTTCTTC.

The rearrangement uses TRBV6-5 and TRBJ1-6; D remains ambiguous. The V gene lost 6 bases and the J gene lost 7 bases, with 13 bases spanning the gap. Germline assignment: CDR1 MNHEY and CDR2 SVGAGI. The CDR3 covers 14 residues. The DNA of the CDR3 is TGTGCCAGCAGAAAGAACAGTTCGAATTCACCCCTCCACTTT. Amino acid sequence: CASRKNSSNSPLHF.

V and J are TRBV5-1 and TRBJ2-1, with D hard to call. The V gene's germline CDR1 is SGHRS and CDR2 YFSETQ. V gave up 0 bases and J gave up 10 bases, with 8 bases separating them. CDR3 length: 12 amino acids. The CDR3 coding sequence is TGCGCCAGCAGCTTGGATAGGTTCGAGCAGTTCTTC. Amino acid sequence: CASSLDRFEQFF.

The CDR3 DNA reads TGTGCCAGCAGCGTAGGACAGCCTCAAGAGACCCAGTACTTC. Its protein is CASSVGQPQETQYF. This chain uses TRBV11-2 with TRBJ2-5; a weak D match, TRBD1 (6 bases). V was clipped by 5 bases and J by 2 bases, with 12 bases between them. The CDR3 spans 14 residues. The germline gives CDR1 SGHAT, CDR2 FQNNGV.

The chain employs TRBV25-1 and TRBJ2-1; D might be TRBD1 (5 bases). The CDR3 is 12 amino acids. Germline V gene data show CDR1 as MGHDK and CDR2 as SYGVNS. The ends were cut back, 0 bases at V and 12 bases at J, with 9 bases in the middle. DNA for the CDR3: TGTGCCAGCAGTGAATACGGTCAGGGGCAGTTCTTC. Translating gives CASSEYGQGQFF.

The V gene is TRBV7-9, the J gene TRBJ1-4, with TRBD1 identical over 8 bases. CDR3 size: 17 residues. V was pared by 0 bases and J by 8 bases, with 11 bases of the junction left unmatched. From germline, CDR1 is SEHNR and CDR2 FQNEAQ (reference sequence). CDR3 coding DNA: TGTGCCAGCAGCTTAGCGCCGGCCGGACAGGGCGAAGAAAAACTGTTTTTT. Translation gives CASSLAPAGQGEEKLFF. The full variable domain, in which reference TRBV7-9 and TRBJ1-4 provide the parts outside the CDR3, is DTGVSQNPRHKITKRGQNVTFRCDPISEHNRLYWYRQTLGQGPEFLTYFQNEAQLEKSRLLSDRFSAERPKGSFSTLEIQRTEQGDSAMYLCASSLAPAGQGEEKLFFGSGTQLSVL.

The chain employs TRBV2 and TRBJ1-1; maybe TRBD1 (5 bases). The CDR3 spans 13 residues. Germline V gene sequence: CDR1 SNHLY, CDR2 FYNNEI. Trimming took off 7 bases at V and 0 bases at J, with 9 bases between the two ends. This chain's CDR3 is CASNRGMNTEAFF. The CDR3 bases are TGTGCCAGCAACCGGGGGATGAACACTGAAGCTTTCTTT.

The rearrangement uses TRBV28 and TRBJ2-7, with 8 bases lining up with TRBD1. The V segment lost 8 bases and the J segment 1 base; nucleotides outside the gene matches: 13. The CDR3 consists of 16 residues. Germline CDR1 MDHEN, CDR2 SYDVKM. The CDR3 DNA follows: TGTGCCAGCCAACCAGGGGGCGCAAAAAAATCCTACGAGCAGTACTTC. Translated, it gives CASQPGGAKKSYEQYF.

The CDR3 protein is CASSLRKGAVNYGYTF. CDR3 coding DNA: TGTGCCAGCAGTTTACGGAAGGGGGCGGTGAACTATGGCTACACCTTC. The chain recombines TRBV28 with TRBJ1-2, with 7 nucleotides matching TRBD1. V trimming: 2 bases; J trimming: 2 bases; junction bases outside the gene matches: 8. Germline V lookup: CDR1 MDHEN, CDR2 SYDVKM. This CDR3 is built from 16 residues.

This chain connects TRBV21-1 to TRBJ2-5. TRBV21-1 is designated a pseudogene. The CDR3 runs to 12 residues. DNA of the CDR3: TGTGCCAGCAGCAAGAAAAGGGCATCCCAGTACTTC. It codes for CASSKKRASQYF.

V gene TRBV7-3 combines with J gene TRBJ2-7; no clear D gene. The CDR3 runs to 13 residues. Germline V gives CDR1 SGHTA, CDR2 FQGTGA. The V end lost 3 bases, the J end lost 5 bases, and 11 bases lay between the germline ends. The CDR3 loop reads CASSLSSRDEQYF. The CDR3 nucleotides are TGTGCCAGCAGCTTGTCGTCCCGTGACGAGCAGTACTTC.

The chain combines TRBV19 with TRBJ2-3; 10 bases map to TRBD2. The CDR3 totals 15 residues. Germline V lookup: CDR1 LNHDA, CDR2 SQIVND (reference sequence). V was clipped by 1 base and J by 4 bases; unmatched bases: 2. DNA for the CDR3: TGTGCCAGTAGTATAGGTCTAGCGGGAGCAGATACGCAGTATTTT. Translation: CASSIGLAGADTQYF.

The chain carries TRBV6-5 and TRBJ2-1, with TRBD1 matching 11 bases. J gave up 8 bases and V 5 bases, and 8 bases lay outside the gene matches. The CDR3 consists of 15 residues. From germline, CDR1 is MNHEY and CDR2 SVGAGI. In DNA, the CDR3 is TGTGCCAGCAGTCGGACAGGGGGCACCTTGGATGAGCAGTTCTTC. Amino acid sequence: CASSRTGGTLDEQFF.

The chain uses TRBV6-5 and TRBJ2-7, with TRBD2 matching over 9 bases. CDR3 size: 15 residues. Germline assignment: CDR1 MNHEY and CDR2 SVGAGI. With V trimmed by 6 bases and J by 4 bases, 10 bases remained unmatched. In DNA form, the CDR3 reads TGTGCCAGCAGACCGGGACTAGCTGTAGGATACGAGCAGTACTTC. Translation: CASRPGLAVGYEQYF.

The CDR3 is CASSPRESAEAFF. For the CDR3, the DNA is TGTGCCAGCAGTCCGAGGGAATCGGCTGAAGCTTTCTTT. This chain joins TRBV27 and TRBJ1-1; D remains ambiguous. From germline, CDR1 is MNHEY and CDR2 SMNVEV (reference sequence). The V end was cut by 5 bases, the J end by 6 bases, with 13 bases between. The CDR3 runs 13 residues.

The chain carries TRBV24-1 and TRBJ2-1, with D possibly TRBD2 on 5 matching bases. Germline CDR1 reads KGHDR; CDR2 reads SFDVKD. V was cut by 4 bases and J by 8 bases, with 14 bases left in between. This CDR3 has 14 residues. This CDR3 is CATSEGEGADEQFF. Here the CDR3 DNA reads TGTGCCACCAGTGAGGGAGAGGGAGCGGATGAGCAGTTCTTC.

On this clone itself: Additional DNA sequences in this sample encode the identical CDR3. The chain uses TRBV5-1 and TRBJ1-4; D unclear. The V and J ends lost 0 bases and 5 bases respectively, with 8 bases between them. Germline CDR1 is SGHRS and CDR2 is YFSETQ. This CDR3 is built from 14 residues. The CDR3 DNA is TGCGCCAGCAGCTTGGGTCAGCTAAATGAAAAACTGTTTTTT. This codes for CASSLGQLNEKLFF.